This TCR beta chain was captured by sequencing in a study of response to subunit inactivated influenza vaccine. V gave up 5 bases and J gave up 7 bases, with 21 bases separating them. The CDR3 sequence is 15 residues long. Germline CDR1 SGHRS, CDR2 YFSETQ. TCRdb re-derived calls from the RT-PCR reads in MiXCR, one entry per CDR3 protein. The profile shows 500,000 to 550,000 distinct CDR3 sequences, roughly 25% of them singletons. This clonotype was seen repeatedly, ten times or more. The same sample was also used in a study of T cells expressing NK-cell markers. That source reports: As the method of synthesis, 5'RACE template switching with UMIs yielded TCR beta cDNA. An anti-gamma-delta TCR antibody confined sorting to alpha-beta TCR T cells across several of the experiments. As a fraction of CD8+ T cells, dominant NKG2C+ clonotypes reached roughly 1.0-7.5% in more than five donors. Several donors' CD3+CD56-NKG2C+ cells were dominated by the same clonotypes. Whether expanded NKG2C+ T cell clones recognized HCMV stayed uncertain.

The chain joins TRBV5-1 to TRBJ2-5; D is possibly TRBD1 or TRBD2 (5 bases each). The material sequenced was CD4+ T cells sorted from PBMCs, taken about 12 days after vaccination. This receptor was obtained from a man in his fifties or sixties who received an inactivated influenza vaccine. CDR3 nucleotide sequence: TGCGCCAGCAGAAGTGATTTGGGGGATTTGGGGACCCAGTACTTC. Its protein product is CASRSDLGDLGTQYF.